The 29 T cell receptor beta chains in this list originate from one sample, sequenced in a study of blood T cells in healthy people across ages. Using a J-beta primer mix together with a sample-barcoded 5' primer, a second PCR was run for roughly 6 to 12 cycles. In TCRdb, the 5' RACE reads were re-called with MiXCR into one record per CDR3 protein. The sample records hundreds of thousands of distinct CDR3 sequences, around 50% being singletons. What was sequenced was blood. The source is a man between 40 and 49 years old in good health.

The CDR3 DNA reads as TGTGCCAGCAGTTACTCGAATCTGGACAGTAGCACAGATACGCAGTATTTT. The encoded protein is CASSYSNLDSSTDTQYF. The rearrangement joins TRBV6-5 to TRBJ2-3, with D tentatively TRBD1 (6 bases). This CDR3 contains 17 residues. CDR1 and CDR2 from the germline V gene are MNHEY and SVGAGI. V lost 0 bases and J lost 0, with 13 bases in between.

The sample holds a few counts of this clonotype. A much larger clone lies one base from this, so it may be a read error. The chain is built from TRBV20-1 and TRBJ2-5; 7 bases fit TRBD2. In germline, CDR1 is DFQATT, CDR2 SNEGSKA (reference sequence). The CDR3 is 12 amino acids. V lost 2 bases, J lost 5 bases, and 2 bases stayed unmatched. CDR3 nucleotide sequence: TGCAGTGCTAGAAAAGCGGGGGAGACCCAGTACTTC. Translated, it gives CSARKAGETQYF.

This clonotype was seen only a few times. The V call is TRBV4-2, the J call TRBJ1-5; maybe TRBD1 (5 bases). Germline loops: CDR1 LGHNA, CDR2 YNFKEQ. This CDR3 is built from 15 residues. The V end was cut by 1 base, the J end by 6 bases, with 13 bases between. CDR3 loop: CASSQVLRGGQPQHF. The CDR3 coding sequence is TGTGCCAGCAGCCAAGTGTTGAGGGGAGGTCAGCCCCAGCATTTT.

The table lists this clonotype with a few counts. The rearrangement links TRBV15 to TRBJ2-5; either TRBD1 or TRBD2 may fit D (5 bases each). CDR1 is LNHNV, CDR2 YYDKDF, per germline (reference sequence). The CDR3 spans 16 residues. V shed 1 base and J shed 4 bases, with 16 bases lying between them. The CDR3 nucleotides are TGTGCCACCAGCAGAGGGGGGAGCAGGCCTGTAGAGACCCAGTACTTC. It specifies CATSRGGSRPVETQYF.

The chain uses TRBV7-7 and TRBJ1-6, with D maybe TRBD1 (5 bases). V lost 3 bases, J lost 7 bases, and 10 bases lay in between. CDR3 size: 14 residues. Germline assignment: CDR1 SSHAT and CDR2 FNYEAQ (reference sequence). CDR3: CASSFGRENSPLHF. The CDR3 bases are TGTGCCAGCAGCTTCGGCAGGGAAAATTCACCCCTCCACTTT.

This chain uses TRBV27 with TRBJ2-6; TRBD1 matches 8 bases. The CDR3 loop spans 17 amino acids. Germline CDR1 is MNHEY and CDR2 is SMNVEV (reference sequence). V shed 3 bases and J 0 bases; nucleotides not matched to a gene: 4. In DNA, the CDR3 is TGTGCCAGCAGTTTCGACAGGGGACCCTCTGGGGCCAACGTCCTGACTTTC. Protein: CASSFDRGPSGANVLTF.

The chain is built from TRBV11-1 and TRBJ2-3; no clear D. Germline values: CDR1 SGHAT, CDR2 FQDESV (reference sequence). The germline V and J ends were trimmed by 5 bases and 2 bases, with 17 bases remaining between them. This CDR3 comprises 16 residues. CDR3: CASSQFMGSLTDTQYF. DNA of the CDR3: TGTGCCAGCAGCCAATTTATGGGGTCCCTCACAGATACGCAGTATTTT.

The table lists this clonotype with a few counts. The chain has TRBV2 and TRBJ2-3; no firm D call. V was cut by 3 bases and J by 8 bases, with 6 bases left in between. The CDR3 is 11 residues long. Germline V gene data show CDR1 as SNHLY and CDR2 as FYNNEI. The CDR3 is CASSDASTQYF. The CDR3 bases are TGTGCCAGCAGTGATGCCAGTACGCAGTATTTT.

This clonotype was seen only a few times. The CDR3 protein is CSVGRAGGETQYF. The DNA for the CDR3 is TGCAGCGTTGGGAGGGCAGGCGGAGAGACCCAGTACTTC. The rearrangement uses TRBV29-1 and TRBJ2-5, with D maybe TRBD2 (6 bases). CDR1 is SQVTM, CDR2 ANQGSEA, per germline. The V gene lost 4 bases and the J gene lost 4 bases, with 13 bases spanning the gap. CDR3 length equals 13 residues. The whole variable domain, filled in from reference TRBV29-1 and TRBJ2-5, reads SAVISQKPSRDICQRGTSLTIQCQVDSQVTMMFWYRQQPGQSLTLIATANQGSEATYESGFVIDKFPISRPNLTFSTLTVSNMSPEDSSIYLCSVGRAGGETQYFGPGTRLLVL.

This clonotype was found a few times. The rearrangement links TRBV7-2 to TRBJ2-3, with 10 bases identical to TRBD2. The germline gives CDR1 SGHTA, CDR2 FQGNSA. Losses at the gene ends were 4 bases for V and 5 bases for J; bases not matched to a gene: 3. This CDR3 spans 14 amino acids. This CDR3 is CASSSASGGDTQYF. The CDR3 region has the DNA TGTGCCAGCAGCTCGGCTAGCGGGGGAGATACGCAGTATTTT.

The V and J genes are TRBV28 and TRBJ1-1; 8 nucleotides match TRBD1. V trimming: 6 bases; J trimming: 3 bases; junction bases outside the gene matches: 3. Germline V gene data show CDR1 as MDHEN and CDR2 as SYDVKM. The length of the CDR3 is 13 residues. The CDR3 DNA is TGTGCCAGCAGGATACAGGGGGACACTGAAGCTTTCTTT. It codes for CASRIQGDTEAFF.

The chain couples TRBV24-1 to TRBJ2-1, with TRBD2 matching over 9 bases. Germline CDR1 and CDR2: KGHDR and SFDVKD. The V gene end was trimmed by 4 bases and the J gene end by 8 bases; junction bases not matched to a gene: 20. This CDR3 spans 19 amino acids. For the CDR3, the DNA is TGTGCCACCAGTGAGGCTAGCGGGAAAGGTTCGACCCGTCTGTATGAGCAGTTCTTC. Translating gives CATSEASGKGSTRLYEQFF.

J is TRBJ2-7 and V is TRBV13; 12 bases match TRBD2. This CDR3 has 16 amino acids. Germline assignment: CDR1 PRHDT and CDR2 FYEKMQ (reference sequence). Unmatched junction bases numbered 7, after V lost 5 bases and J lost 2 bases. The CDR3 region is CASSPRTSGDAYEQYF. The CDR3 DNA is TGTGCCAGCAGCCCGAGGACTAGCGGGGACGCCTACGAGCAGTACTTC.

V usage is TRBV20-1 and J usage is TRBJ2-7, with D possibly TRBD1 on 6 matching bases. V was cut by 3 bases and J by 2 bases, with 14 bases left in between. The CDR3 has 14 residues. Per the germline V gene, CDR1 is DFQATT and CDR2 is SNEGSKA (reference sequence). The CDR3 DNA is TGCAGTGCTAGCCTGAACAGGGCAGCCTACGAGCAGTACTTC. It codes for CSASLNRAAYEQYF.

There are many counts of this clonotype. The chain couples TRBV6-6 to TRBJ2-7; 7 bases align to TRBD1. The CDR3 totals 13 residues. Germline V gene sequence: CDR1 MNHNY, CDR2 SVGAGI (reference sequence). Germline trimming cut 6 bases from V and 3 bases from J; bases unmatched to any gene: 5. The CDR3 DNA is TGTGCCAGCAGGAACCGACAGGGCTACGAGCAGTACTTC. Protein sequence: CASRNRQGYEQYF.

The rearrangement joins TRBV6-5 to TRBJ2-1, with 7 bases lining up with TRBD2. CDR1 is MNHEY, CDR2 SVGAGI, per germline. V shed 5 bases, J shed 8 bases, and the junction held 6 bases outside the gene matches. This CDR3 region has 13 residues. The CDR3 reads CASSDWGRDEQFF. For the CDR3, the DNA is TGTGCCAGCAGTGACTGGGGGAGGGATGAGCAGTTCTTC.

This chain joins TRBV7-9 and TRBJ2-6; D call uncertain. V lost 6 bases and J 2 bases, leaving 14 bases between the germline ends. This CDR3 has 16 amino acids. Per the germline V gene, CDR1 is SEHNR and CDR2 is FQNEAQ (reference sequence). The DNA of the CDR3 is TGTGCCAGCAGTCTGGCGGTAGGAGCTGGGGCCAACGTCCTGACTTTC. It yields the protein CASSLAVGAGANVLTF.

This clonotype was seen a handful of times. This chain links TRBV20-1 with TRBJ2-3; 13 bases match TRBD2. CDR1 is DFQATT, CDR2 SNEGSKA, per germline (reference sequence). The CDR3 length is 18 residues. V lost 1 base and J lost 0; bases outside the gene matches: 7. In DNA, the CDR3 is TGCAGTGCTAGAGGACTGGGGACTAGCGGGATTAGCACAGATACGCAGTATTTT. As protein: CSARGLGTSGISTDTQYF.

This chain links TRBV28 with TRBJ2-5, with TRBD1 matching 9 bases. V lost 6 bases and J lost 11; bases outside the gene matches: 19. This CDR3 region has 16 residues. Per germline, CDR1 MDHEN and CDR2 SYDVKM. CDR3 nucleotides: TGTGCCAGCAGCCTCCCCGGACAGGGGCGGGACAATGAGCAGTACTTC. Translation gives CASSLPGQGRDNEQYF.

This clonotype occurred a few times. It may be a read error: a sequence one base away is much more abundant. The J gene is TRBJ2-5, the V gene TRBV25-1; D might be TRBD1 (6 bases). The CDR3 is made up of 13 amino acids. Germline V gene data show CDR1 as MGHDK and CDR2 as SYGVNS. Here the CDR3 DNA reads TGTGCCAGCAGGGCAGGACAGTTAGAGACCCGGTACTTC. Residues: CASRAGQLETRYF. The variable domain in full, completed from reference TRBV25-1 and TRBJ2-5, reads EADIYQTPRYLVIGTGKKITLECSQTMGHDKMYWYQQDPGMELHLIHYSYGVNSTEKGDLSSESTVSRIRTEHFPLTLESARPSHTSQYLCASRAGQLETRYFGPGTRLLVL.

This rearrangement joins TRBV5-1 to TRBJ1-6; D is possibly TRBD1 (5 bases). The V gene's germline CDR1 is SGHRS and CDR2 YFSETQ. Between the trimmed V and J ends, which lost 4 bases and 4 bases, there was a span of 12 bases. The CDR3 is 15 amino acids. CDR3 in amino acids: CASSEATDYNSPLHF. CDR3 nucleotides: TGCGCCAGCAGCGAAGCGACAGATTATAATTCACCCCTCCACTTT.

The rearrangement joins TRBV7-9 to TRBJ1-4; D remains ambiguous. The CDR3 totals 14 residues. Deletions cut 1 base from V and 7 bases from J, with 10 bases between. Germline V gene sequence: CDR1 SEHNR, CDR2 FQNEAQ (reference sequence). DNA of the CDR3: TGTGCCAGCAGCTTAGTGGGAATCGGTGAAAAACTGTTTTTT. Protein product: CASSLVGIGEKLFF. The whole variable domain, remainder taken from reference TRBV7-9 and TRBJ1-4, is DTGVSQNPRHKITKRGQNVTFRCDPISEHNRLYWYRQTLGQGPEFLTYFQNEAQLEKSRLLSDRFSAERPKGSFSTLEIQRTEQGDSAMYLCASSLVGIGEKLFFGSGTQLSVL.

The V call is TRBV3-1, the J call TRBJ1-1; D uncertain. Looked up from germline, CDR1 is LGHDT and CDR2 is YNNKEL (reference sequence). V was clipped by 7 bases and J by 1 base, with 4 bases between them. This CDR3 has 11 residues. The CDR3 sequence is CASMRNTEAFF. CDR3 nucleotide sequence: TGTGCCAGCATGAGGAACACTGAAGCTTTCTTT.

This clonotype showed up many times. This chain links TRBV27 with TRBJ2-7; 8 bases align to TRBD1. Germline V gives CDR1 MNHEY, CDR2 SMNVEV (reference sequence). Trimming removed 6 bases from V and 7 bases from J; junction bases left unmatched: 8. This CDR3 spans 13 amino acids. The CDR3 DNA reads TGTGCCAGCAGCTTGGACAGGGTTCGGGAGCAGTACTTC. Translated, it gives CASSLDRVREQYF.

The chain links TRBV4-2 to TRBJ1-2; TRBD1 aligns across 12 bases. CDR1 and CDR2 from the germline V gene are LGHNA and YNFKEQ. The CDR3 is 17 amino acids. Trimming at V came to 1 base and at J to 3 bases, leaving 6 bases not matched to a gene. CDR3 DNA sequence: TGTGCCAGCAGCCAAGCGGGACAGGGGGCAATCGACTATGGCTACACCTTC. It encodes CASSQAGQGAIDYGYTF.

A few counts support this clonotype. The chain has TRBV5-1 and TRBJ1-2; unclear D gene. Germline V gene lookup returns CDR1 SGHRS and CDR2 YFSETQ. CDR3 size: 12 residues. V lost 5 bases and J lost 3, with 8 bases in between. The CDR3 loop is CASSVEYYGYTF. The CDR3 bases are TGCGCCAGCAGTGTGGAGTACTATGGCTACACCTTC. The full variable domain, its missing parts supplied by reference TRBV5-1 and TRBJ1-2, is KAGVTQTPRYLIKTRGQQVTLSCSPISGHRSVSWYQQTPGQGLQFLFEYFSETQRNKGNFPGRFSGRQFSNSRSEMNVSTLELGDSALYLCASSVEYYGYTFGSGTRLTVV.

The chain joins TRBV10-3 to TRBJ2-5, with 8 bases matching TRBD2. The ends lost 2 bases at V and 5 bases at J; junction bases unmatched: 10. This CDR3 spans 16 amino acids. Germline V gene data show CDR1 as ENHRY and CDR2 as SYGVKD. The CDR3 loop reads CAISEDQREFIETQYF. The CDR3 DNA reads as TGTGCCATCAGTGAGGATCAGCGGGAGTTCATTGAGACCCAGTACTTC.

The chain combines TRBV29-1 with TRBJ1-1, with D tentatively TRBD1 (6 bases). The CDR3 spans 13 residues. V was trimmed by 2 bases and J by 3 bases, leaving 10 bases between them. Per germline, CDR1 SQVTM and CDR2 ANQGSEA. CDR3: CSVEPGGHTEAFF. In nucleotides, the CDR3 is TGCAGCGTTGAACCGGGGGGGCACACTGAAGCTTTCTTT.

This chain links TRBV13 with TRBJ2-3; TRBD2 matches at 7 bases. CDR1 and CDR2 from the germline V gene are PRHDT and FYEKMQ (reference sequence). This CDR3 spans 18 amino acids. V gave up 0 bases and J gave up 0 bases; unmatched junction bases: 9. CDR3 DNA sequence: TGTGCCAGCAGCTTAGGCCTTGGGGGAGGGGCCAGCACAGATACGCAGTATTTT. Translating it yields CASSLGLGGGASTDTQYF.